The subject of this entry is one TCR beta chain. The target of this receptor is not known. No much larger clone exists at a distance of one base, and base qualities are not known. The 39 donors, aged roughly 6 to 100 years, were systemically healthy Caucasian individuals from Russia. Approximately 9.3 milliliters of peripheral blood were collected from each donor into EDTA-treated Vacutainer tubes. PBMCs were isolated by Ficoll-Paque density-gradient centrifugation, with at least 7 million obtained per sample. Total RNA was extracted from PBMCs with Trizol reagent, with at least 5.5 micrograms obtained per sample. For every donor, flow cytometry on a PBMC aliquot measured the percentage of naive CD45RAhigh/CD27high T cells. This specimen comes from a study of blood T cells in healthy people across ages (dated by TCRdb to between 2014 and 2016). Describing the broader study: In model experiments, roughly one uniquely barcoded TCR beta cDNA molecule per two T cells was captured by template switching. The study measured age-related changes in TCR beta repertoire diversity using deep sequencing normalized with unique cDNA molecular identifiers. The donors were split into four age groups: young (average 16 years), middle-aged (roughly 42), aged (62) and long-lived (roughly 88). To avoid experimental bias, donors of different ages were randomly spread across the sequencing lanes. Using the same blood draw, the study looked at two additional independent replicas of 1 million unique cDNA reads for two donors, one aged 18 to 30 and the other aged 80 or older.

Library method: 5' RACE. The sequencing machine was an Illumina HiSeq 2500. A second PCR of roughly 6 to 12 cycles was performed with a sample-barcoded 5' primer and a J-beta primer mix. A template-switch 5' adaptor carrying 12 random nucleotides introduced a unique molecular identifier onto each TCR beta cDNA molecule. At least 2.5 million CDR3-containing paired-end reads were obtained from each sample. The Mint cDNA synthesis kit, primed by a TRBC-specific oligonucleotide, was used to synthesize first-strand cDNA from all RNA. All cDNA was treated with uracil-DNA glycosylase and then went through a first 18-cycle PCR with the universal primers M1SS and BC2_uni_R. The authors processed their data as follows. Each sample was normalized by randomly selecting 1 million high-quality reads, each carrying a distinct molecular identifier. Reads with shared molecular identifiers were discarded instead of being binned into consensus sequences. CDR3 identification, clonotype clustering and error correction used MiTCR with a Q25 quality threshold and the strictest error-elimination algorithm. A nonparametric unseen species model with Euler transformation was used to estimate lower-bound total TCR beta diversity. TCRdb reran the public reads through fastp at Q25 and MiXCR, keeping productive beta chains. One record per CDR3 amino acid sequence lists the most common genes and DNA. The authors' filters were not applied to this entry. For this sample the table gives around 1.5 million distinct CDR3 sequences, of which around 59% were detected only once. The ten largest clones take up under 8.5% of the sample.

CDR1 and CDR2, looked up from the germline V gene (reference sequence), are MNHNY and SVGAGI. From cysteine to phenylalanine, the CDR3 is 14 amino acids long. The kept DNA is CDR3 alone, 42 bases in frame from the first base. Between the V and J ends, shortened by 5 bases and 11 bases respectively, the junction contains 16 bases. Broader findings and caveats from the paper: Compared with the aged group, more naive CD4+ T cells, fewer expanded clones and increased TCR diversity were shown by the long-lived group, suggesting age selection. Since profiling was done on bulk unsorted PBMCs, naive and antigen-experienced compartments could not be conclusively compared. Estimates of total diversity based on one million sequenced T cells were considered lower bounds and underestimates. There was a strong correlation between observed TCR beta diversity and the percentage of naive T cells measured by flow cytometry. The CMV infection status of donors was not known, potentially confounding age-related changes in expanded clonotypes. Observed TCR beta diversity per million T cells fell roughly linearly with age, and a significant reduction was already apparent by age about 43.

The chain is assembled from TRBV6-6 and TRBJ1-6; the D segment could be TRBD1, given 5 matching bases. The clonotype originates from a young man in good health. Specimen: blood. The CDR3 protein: CASSDEGVRAPLHF. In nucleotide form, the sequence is TGTGCCAGCAGTGACGAGGGAGTCAGGGCACCCCTCCACTTT.